This T cell receptor (beta chain) was retrieved from a study of T-cell reconstitution after alpha-beta-depleted transplantation in children. General study results and limits: TCRbeta diversity was high at day 60 in some patients (a result of surviving recipient T cells and thymic progenitors). Reported findings indicate that, about two months after transplant, alpha-beta T cells came from several hundred expanded clones, which were derived from non-depleted graft cells. At the one-year point after transplant, T-cell counts and TCRbeta diversity were found to come mostly from T cells that had been newly produced.

The CDR3 is 14 amino acids. Germline V CDR1 and CDR2: SNHLY, FYNNEI. Trimming removed 6 bases from V and 0 bases from J, with 9 bases in between. A TCRbeta library incorporating unique molecular identifiers was prepared. TCRdb recomputed calls from the PCR reads with MiXCR, one row per CDR3 protein. The table lists more than 85,000 distinct CDR3 sequences, around 7.8% of them singletons. Details on this clonotype: Its antigen remains unidentified.

The V call is TRBV2, the J call TRBJ1-5; D uncertain. The TCR sequence derives from a boy between 2 and 15 years old with acute lymphoblastic leukemia, due to receive a stem cell transplant. This material consisted of PBMCs, taken before TCRalphabeta/CD19-depleted stem cell transplant. CDR3 in DNA: TGTGCCAGCAGCCCTGGACTTAGCAATCAGCCCCAGCATTTT. The encoded protein is CASSPGLSNQPQHF.